One and the same sample provided the 7 T cell receptor beta chains below, sequenced in a study of cytomegalovirus exposure and HLA in healthy donors (TCRdb year 2017). Libraries were constructed by the immunoSEQ multiplex PCR assay. For the multiplex PCR, a mixture combining 60 forward primers for TCR Vbeta segments and 13 reverse primers for TCR Jbeta segments was used. TCRdb carries this immuneACCESS record with in-frame sequences only. Its versions omit some clonotypes, under half of them owing to an unresolved V gene in the studies checked, with the rest unexplained. The sample has 95,000 to 110,000 clones on record, about 84% of them singletons. The ten largest clones take up approximately 2.2% of the sample. The sequencing input was PBMCs. These receptors originate from a man aged 25 to 40 in good health and CMV-seronegative.

J is TRBJ2-7 and V is TRBV6-5; D gene unclear. Trimming cost V 7 bases and J 3 bases, with 16 bases left between them. The CDR3 consists of 14 residues. Germline CDR1 and CDR2: MNHEY and SVGAGI. CDR3 sequence reads: CASTNGQANYEQYF. The CDR3 DNA reads TGTGCCAGCACCAACGGTCAGGCGAACTACGAGCAGTACTTC.

This rearrangement joins TRBV5-1 to TRBJ2-7, with TRBD2 matching over 10 bases. The CDR3 is 15 amino acids. CDR1 and CDR2 (germline): SGHRS, YFSETQ. V gave up 5 bases and J gave up 7 bases; unmatched junction bases: 12. The CDR3 spells CASSNLAGAVGEQYF. CDR3 in DNA: TGCGCCAGCAGTAATCTAGCGGGGGCTGTGGGGGAGCAGTACTTC.

The chain is built from TRBV28 and TRBJ2-7; 10 bases are shared with TRBD2. J was trimmed by 4 bases and V by 5 bases; bases with no gene match: 11. This CDR3 region has 16 residues. The germline CDR1 and CDR2 sequences are MDHEN and SYDVKM. CDR3 protein: CASSAQSSGGRYEQYF. CDR3 coding DNA: TGTGCCAGCAGTGCCCAATCTAGCGGGGGAAGGTACGAGCAGTACTTC.

This sequence joins TRBV13 and TRBJ2-7; 12 positions match TRBD2. Germline trimming cut 6 bases from V and 6 bases from J; bases unmatched to any gene: 6. There are 14 residues in the CDR3. Germline loops: CDR1 PRHDT, CDR2 FYEKMQ (reference sequence). CDR3 nucleotides: TGTGCCAGCAGTCCTAGCGGGAGGGCACGCGAGCAGTACTTC. The encoded protein is CASSPSGRAREQYF.

The V and J genes are TRBV4-1 and TRBJ2-3; no clear D gene. Germline-derived CDR1 and CDR2 are MGHRA and YSYEKL. CDR3 length: 16 amino acids. V was shortened by 4 bases and J by 3 bases, with 17 bases between the two germline ends. CDR3 region: CASSPSLLGPTDTQYF. The CDR3 DNA reads TGCGCCAGCAGCCCAAGTCTACTGGGCCCGACAGATACGCAGTATTTT.

This chain joins TRBV19 and TRBJ1-5, with 8 bases matching TRBD1. After removal of 5 bases from V and 2 bases from J, the junction contained 5 bases not matched to a gene. This CDR3 contains 15 residues. From germline, CDR1 is LNHDA and CDR2 SQIVND (reference sequence). DNA of the CDR3: TGTGCCAGTAGTGCCCCGACAGGGGGCAATCAGCCCCAGCATTTT. Translating gives CASSAPTGGNQPQHF.

This clone came up once. Germline and junction disagree at one end, which may indicate a read error. V usage is TRBV7-7 and J usage is TRBJ2-6; possibly TRBD2 for D (6 bases). Per the germline V gene, CDR1 is SSHAT and CDR2 is FNYEAQ (reference sequence). The CDR3 loop spans 15 amino acids. DNA of the CDR3: TGTGCTAGCAGCGGAGGGCGCTCTGGGGCCAACGTCCTGACTTTC. Translated, it gives CASSGGRSGANVLTF.